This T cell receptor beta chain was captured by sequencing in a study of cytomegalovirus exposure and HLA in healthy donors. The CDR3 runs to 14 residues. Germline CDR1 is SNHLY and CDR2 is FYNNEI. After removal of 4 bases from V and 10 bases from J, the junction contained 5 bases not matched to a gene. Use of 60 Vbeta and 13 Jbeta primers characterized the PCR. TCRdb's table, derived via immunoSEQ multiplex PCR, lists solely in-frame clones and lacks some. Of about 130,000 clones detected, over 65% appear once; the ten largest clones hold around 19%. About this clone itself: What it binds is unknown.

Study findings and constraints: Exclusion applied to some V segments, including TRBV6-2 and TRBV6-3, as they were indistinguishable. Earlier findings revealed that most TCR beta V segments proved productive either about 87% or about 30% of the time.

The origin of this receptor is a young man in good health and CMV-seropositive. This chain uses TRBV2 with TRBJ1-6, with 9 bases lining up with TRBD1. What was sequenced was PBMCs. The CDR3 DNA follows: TGTGCCAGCAGTGGGAGACAGGGGGGCTCACCCCTCCACTTT. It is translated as CASSGRQGGSPLHF.